The 19 T cell receptor beta chains in this list originate from one sample, sequenced in a study of blood T cells in healthy people across ages. Combining a sample-barcoded 5' primer with a J-beta primer mix, a second PCR ran for roughly 7 to 12 cycles. TCRdb independently ran MiXCR on the 5' RACE reads; one entry per CDR3 protein. The sample has roughly 1.7 million distinct CDR3 sequences, about 32% seen once; the top ten hold over 9%. Sequenced input: blood. These receptors were taken from a woman aged 25 to 39 in good health.

This clonotype showed up just a few times. V gene TRBV5-6 combines with J gene TRBJ2-5; D may be TRBD1 or TRBD2 (5 bases each). V lost 4 bases and J lost 2, with 21 bases in between. CDR3 length: 17 amino acids. CDR1 and CDR2 from the germline V gene are SGHDT and YYEEEE. The CDR3 loop reads CASSRDAVWGAQETQYF. CDR3 in DNA: TGTGCCAGCAGCAGGGACGCGGTATGGGGCGCTCAAGAGACCCAGTACTTC.

This clonotype occurred once. The chain has TRBV4-2 and TRBJ2-7; 10 positions match TRBD2. The V gene's germline CDR1 is LGHNA and CDR2 YNFKEQ. V lost 0 bases, J lost 1 base, and 3 bases stayed unmatched. CDR3 length: 16 residues. CDR3 nucleotides: TGTGCCAGCAGCCAAGAACGACTAGCGGGTTCCTACGAGCAGTACTTC. Amino acids: CASSQERLAGSYEQYF.

This sequence joins TRBV7-9 and TRBJ2-7, with 7 bases that match TRBD1. The CDR3 contains 14 residues. V lost 5 bases to trimming and J lost 6 bases; unmatched junction nucleotides: 10. Per germline, CDR1 SEHNR and CDR2 FQNEAQ (reference sequence). Written as DNA, the CDR3 is TGTGCCAGCAGCCTCACGACAGGGCTGCTCGAGCAGTACTTC. This translates into CASSLTTGLLEQYF.

With respect to this clonotype: A much larger clone differs from this one at a single base, so this may be a read error. The chain employs TRBV29-1 and TRBJ2-5; D may correspond to TRBD1 or TRBD2 (5 bases each). Trimming removed 1 base from V and 11 bases from J, with 20 bases in between. The CDR3 is 14 residues long. Germline loops: CDR1 SQVTM, CDR2 ANQGSEA. Here the CDR3 DNA reads TGCAGCGTTGAAGTCAGGGTTATTGGGGGTGAGCAGTACTTC. This encodes CSVEVRVIGGEQYF.

The V call is TRBV7-7, the J call TRBJ2-7, with 10 bases that match TRBD1. The J call may not be correct, given that the DNA end is closer to TRBJ2-5. Germline CDR1 and CDR2: SSHAT and FNYEAQ (reference sequence). This CDR3 region has 15 residues. This CDR3 is CASSDRGRGIGTQYF. In DNA form, the CDR3 reads TGTGCCAGCAGCGACAGGGGGCGCGGGATAGGGACCCAGTACTTC.

Ten or more counts support this clonotype. The chain links TRBV29-1 to TRBJ2-1, with unresolved D. CDR1 SQVTM and CDR2 ANQGSEA come from the germline V gene. V was clipped by 4 bases and J by 4 bases, with 8 bases between them. The CDR3 covers 12 residues. The CDR3 loop is CSVGSGYNEQFF. CDR3 nucleotide sequence: TGCAGCGTTGGTTCCGGGTACAATGAGCAGTTCTTC.

V is TRBV10-1 and J is TRBJ2-5; D is undetermined. The CDR3 has 14 residues. Trimming took 0 bases from V and 4 from J, leaving 9 bases between them. Germline V gene lookup returns CDR1 WNHNN and CDR2 SYGVQD (reference sequence). The CDR3 region is CASSESSPGETQYF. The CDR3 region has the DNA TGCGCCAGCAGTGAGTCTTCCCCGGGAGAGACCCAGTACTTC.

The V and J genes are TRBV3-1 and TRBJ2-2, with D perhaps matching TRBD1 or TRBD2 (5 bases each). The CDR3 length is 12 residues. Germline V CDR1 and CDR2: LGHDT, YNNKEL (reference sequence). The V end lost 7 bases, the J end lost 8 bases, and 11 bases lay between the germline ends. The CDR3, as DNA: TGTGCCAGCATGGGGCCGGGGGGGGAGCTGTTTTTT. This translates into CASMGPGGELFF. Full variable domain (remainder filled in from reference TRBV3-1 and TRBJ2-2): DTAVSQTPKYLVTQMGNDKSIKCEQNLGHDTMYWYKQDSKKFLKIMFSYNNKELIINETVPNRFSPKSPDKAHLNLHINSLELGDSAVYFCASMGPGGELFFGEGSRLTVL.

This clonotype was seen more than once but under ten times. The V and J genes are TRBV20-1 and TRBJ2-5; tentative D call: TRBD1 (6 bases). The CDR3 has 14 residues. Germline V gene data show CDR1 as DFQATT and CDR2 as SNEGSKA (reference sequence). V was clipped by 4 bases and J by 1 base, with 13 bases between them. CDR3 DNA: TGCAGTGCTACGAGGACAGCCCGCCAAGAGACCCAGTACTTC. Its protein product is CSATRTARQETQYF.

J is TRBJ2-1 and V is TRBV7-3; 10 nucleotides line up with TRBD2. CDR3 length: 16 residues. With V trimmed by 4 bases and J by 2 bases, 5 bases remained unmatched. Germline values: CDR1 SGHTA, CDR2 FQGTGA. This CDR3 is CASSSSSGGTYNEQFF. In DNA form, the CDR3 reads TGTGCCAGCAGCTCATCTAGCGGGGGAACCTACAATGAGCAGTTCTTC.

In this sample, this clonotype turned up a few times. The chain uses TRBV3-1 and TRBJ2-5; D remains ambiguous. This CDR3 region has 14 residues. Germline V gene lookup returns CDR1 LGHDT and CDR2 YNNKEL (reference sequence). The V end lost 3 bases, the J end lost 11 bases, and 19 bases lay between the germline ends. Written as DNA, the CDR3 is TGTGCCAGCAGCCACTTCATGAGGCCGCGAGAGCAGTACTTC. It is translated as CASSHFMRPREQYF.

Only a few counts were recorded for this clonotype. The chain uses TRBV29-1 and TRBJ2-1, with TRBD1 identical over 8 bases. Germline V CDR1 and CDR2: SQVTM, ANQGSEA. The CDR3 runs to 17 residues. The V and J ends lost 3 bases and 5 bases, in that order; junction bases with no gene match: 15. In nucleotides, the CDR3 is TGCAGCGTTGAGGTCAACAGGGGGGAAATTATTAACAATGAGCAGTTCTTC. Translation: CSVEVNRGEIINNEQFF.

On this clonotype itself: One base away lies a much larger clone, so this may be a sequencing read error. The chain couples TRBV5-6 to TRBJ2-7; tentatively, D is TRBD1 (5 bases). The CDR3 sequence is 13 residues long. The germline gives CDR1 SGHDT, CDR2 YYEEEE. This CDR3 is CAGSTDTDYEQYF. CDR3 coding DNA: TGTGCCGGCAGTACGGACACTGACTACGAGCAGTACTTC.

The V gene is TRBV21-1, the J gene TRBJ1-2; the listed D gene, TRBD1, was not tested against the DNA. TRBV21-1 is termed a pseudogene. The CDR3 is 13 amino acids. The CDR3 sequence is CVSSKGAGYGYTF. The CDR3 DNA reads TGTGTCAGCAGCAAAGGGGCAGGGTATGGCTACACCTTC.

CDR3 coding DNA: TGTGCCAGCAGCTTAATCTCGGGGGCTTGGGGCTACACCTTC. Protein product: CASSLISGAWGYTF. The V gene is TRBV7-2, the J gene TRBJ1-2; D possibly corresponds to TRBD1 (6 bases). This CDR3 comprises 14 residues. Trimming removed 2 bases at V and 8 bases at J, with 15 bases between. The germline gives CDR1 SGHTA, CDR2 FQGNSA.

The chain has TRBV7-8 and TRBJ1-2; the D gene is possibly TRBD1 (5 bases). This CDR3 is 15 amino acids long. V dropped 1 base and J dropped 6 bases, with 15 bases sitting between them. Germline V gene lookup returns CDR1 SGHVS and CDR2 FQNEAQ. The CDR3 coding sequence is TGTGCCAGCAGCTTAGAGGCGAGGCCGGGGGATGGCTACACCTTC. This codes for CASSLEARPGDGYTF.

This clonotype was counted between two and nine times. CDR3 region: CASSPQTWDTCSYEQYF. DNA for the CDR3: TGTGCCAGCAGCCCTCAGACATGGGACACCTGCTCCTACGAGCAGTACTTC. The chain uses TRBV21-1 and TRBJ2-7; the table names TRBD1, a call not compared with the DNA. TRBV21-1 is noted as a pseudogene. This CDR3 region has 17 residues.

The genes are TRBV6-1 and TRBJ2-1; D remains ambiguous. The germline V and J ends were trimmed by 3 bases and 6 bases, with 12 bases remaining between them. The CDR3 length is 14 residues. Germline V gene data show CDR1 as MNHNS and CDR2 as SASEGT. The CDR3 DNA sequence: TGTGCCAGCAGTGACCCCGCTAATATCAATGAGCAGTTCTTC. It specifies CASSDPANINEQFF.

The chain uses TRBV20-1 and TRBJ2-7; possibly TRBD2 for D (5 bases). The germline V gene has CDR1 DFQATT and CDR2 SNEGSKA (reference sequence). The CDR3 is 13 amino acids. V lost 6 bases and J lost 0, with 12 bases in between. The CDR3 protein is CSAPAGDSYEQYF. The CDR3 DNA follows: TGCAGTGCCCCAGCCGGGGACTCCTACGAGCAGTACTTC.